This TCR beta chain was identified in a study of blood T cell repertoires in COVID-19. Whole-study context: Acute-phase and convalescent COVID-19 samples originated in the United States, Italy and Spain.

After removal of 6 bases from V and 3 bases from J, the junction contained 3 bases not matched to a gene. The CDR3 loop spans 15 amino acids. Germline values: CDR1 SGHNT, CDR2 YENEEA. Assay: immunoSEQ multiplex PCR; the TCRdb copy retains only in-frame clones and omits some. The sample has under 400,000 clones, roughly 90% seen once; the top ten hold 2.5% to 3%. The sequence was collected from a woman in her 30s with COVID-19, enrolled during active disease. Sample: peripheral blood. The J gene is TRBJ2-2, the V gene TRBV11-3; 11 nucleotides line up with TRBD2. CDR3 loop: CASSSGLADTGELFF. The DNA for the CDR3 is TGTGCCAGCAGTTCGGGACTAGCGGACACCGGGGAGCTGTTTTTT.